This T cell receptor beta chain was recorded in a study of blood T cell repertoires in COVID-19. J gave up 4 bases and V 5 bases, and 7 bases lay outside the gene matches. This CDR3 comprises 16 residues. CDR1 SGHTA and CDR2 FQGNSA come from the germline V gene. Data came from immunoSEQ multiplex PCR; TCRdb stores just in-frame clones and leaves some out. The data contain some 120,000 clones, approximately 84% of them seen just once; the ten biggest clones take up approximately 13%. The rearrangement uses TRBV7-2 and TRBJ1-6; the match to TRBD1 covers 8 bases. The sequence derives from a woman aged 30 to 39 who had recovered from COVID-19. The sample comprised peripheral blood. In nucleotides, the CDR3 is TGTGCCAGCAGCCCACAGGGGGGGTTTTATAATTCACCCCTCCACTTT. Its protein is CASSPQGGFYNSPLHF.